A single TCR beta chain is shown here with its context. TCRdb's table, derived via immunoSEQ multiplex PCR, lists solely in-frame clones and lacks some. This sample yields approximately 300,000 clones, of which over 85% are seen a single time; roughly 1.9% belongs to the top ten. Recruited during active infection, patients (from Seattle) were subsequently followed longitudinally. This sample was included in a study of blood T cell repertoires in COVID-19. Germline CDR1 reads MGHRA; CDR2 reads YSYEKL. The V segment lost 4 bases and the J segment 4 bases; nucleotides outside the gene matches: 9. The CDR3 is made up of 16 amino acids.

The genes are TRBV4-1 and TRBJ2-1; 8 nucleotides align to TRBD2. The clonotype originates from a woman in her 30s with COVID-19, enrolled during active disease. Sequencing was performed on peripheral blood. The CDR3 loop reads CASSRGGGLDYNEQFF. CDR3 sequence (DNA): TGCGCCAGCAGCCGTGGCGGGGGACTAGATTACAATGAGCAGTTCTTC.